The 7 T cell receptor beta chains below come from one sample, sequenced in a study of tumor-infiltrating lymphocytes in primary liver carcinoma. Starting from around 0.45 ug of total RNA, TCR beta cDNA was produced with a primer in the constant region. Amplification in three nested multiplex PCR rounds with slightly modified ARM-PCR gave rise to TCR beta libraries. The study ran its first two PCR rounds for approximately 11 cycles each, using TRBV1-TRBV30 forward primers and a C-beta reverse primer. TCRdb redid the calling of the multiplex PCR reads with MiXCR, one entry per CDR3 protein. Found here are 95,000 to 100,000 distinct CDR3 sequences, around two thirds of them singletons; the top ten hold about 12%. Between roughly 17 and 31 mg of unsorted bulk tissue served as the source from which RNA and DNA were co-extracted. The sample comprised liver tumor tissue from sampling region 2. As to subset: tumor region T2, inferior pole. The receptors stem from a woman aged 55 to 70 with primary liver carcinoma and hepatitis B virus infection.

On this clonotype itself: At one of its ends the junction is not consistent with the germline gene, which may arise from a read error. The gene calls are TRBV4-1 and TRBJ1-2; TRBD1 matches 7 bases. CDR3 length equals 14 residues. CDR1 and CDR2 from the germline V gene are MGHRA and YSYEKL. CDR3 sequence: CASSQAGGFYGYTF. CDR3 in DNA: TGCGCCAGCAGCCAAGCAGGGGGATTCTATGGCTACACTTTC.

Of note for this clonotype: Because the CDR3 is missing its conserved closing phenylalanine or tryptophan, this is likely a read error. The chain uses TRBV11-1 and TRBJ1-1; TRBD1 is a possible D gene (5 bases). Deletions cut 4 bases from V and 1 base from J, with 16 bases between. The CDR3 is 16 residues long. Looked up from germline, CDR1 is SGHAT and CDR2 is FQDESV (reference sequence). As DNA, the CDR3 is TGTGCCAGCAGCTCGCGGGTCAGGACATCGAACACTGAAGCTTTCTCT. This translates into CASSSRVRTSNTEAFS.

About this clonotype: An end of the junction differs from the germline gene, which may be a read error. The chain has TRBV11-3 and TRBJ2-3, with D possibly matching TRBD2 (6 bases). Germline CDR1 and CDR2: SGHNT and YENEEA. This CDR3 has 14 residues. The CDR3 sequence is CDSRFGGNLDTQYF. CDR3 DNA: TGTGACAGCAGATTCGGCGGGAACTTAGATACGCAGTATTTT.

In this sample, this clonotype turned up many times. The chain uses TRBV29-1 and TRBJ2-3; D uncertain. Germline CDR1 is SQVTM and CDR2 is ANQGSEA. Trimming removed 4 bases at V and 0 bases at J, with 8 bases between. There are 13 residues in the CDR3. The CDR3 region has the DNA TGCAGCGTTGGTGGGCATAGCACAGATACGCAGTATTTT. It encodes CSVGGHSTDTQYF.

The rearrangement uses TRBV29-1 and TRBJ2-1; D unclear. Germline CDR1 reads SQVTM; CDR2 reads ANQGSEA. This CDR3 has 17 residues. V shed 1 base and J shed 3 bases, with 19 bases lying between them. CDR3 in amino acids: CSVEAAGHFHNYNEQFF. DNA for the CDR3: TGCAGCGTTGAAGCAGCTGGGCACTTCCACAACTACAATGAGCAGTTCTTC.

This chain joins TRBV12-3 or TRBV12-4 and TRBJ1-2; unclear D gene. V was clipped by 3 bases and J by 5 bases, with 7 bases between them. This CDR3 is built from 12 residues. This chain's CDR3 is CASSLELYGYTF. The CDR3 DNA sequence: TGTGCCAGCAGTTTGGAACTTTATGGCTACACCTTC.

This clonotype has ten or more counts. V gene TRBV7-9 combines with J gene TRBJ2-3, with TRBD2 matching over 12 bases. Germline CDR1 reads SEHNR; CDR2 reads FQNEAQ (reference sequence). The CDR3 sequence is 17 residues long. V was clipped by 5 bases and J by 8 bases; unmatched bases: 14. CDR3 protein: CASSPTVSSGRAGTQYF. In nucleotides, the CDR3 is TGTGCCAGCAGCCCGACTGTCTCTAGCGGGAGGGCCGGTACGCAGTATTTT.